This TCR beta chain came from a study of blood T cell repertoires in COVID-19. Study-wide context: Whether acute or convalescent, the COVID-19 samples came from the United States, Italy and Spain. PBMCs, B-cell-depleted T cells, or T cells provided the cDNA or gDNA that made up the material.

Libraries were prepared by immunoSEQ multiplex PCR; TCRdb keeps only in-frame clonotypes and omits some of them. The sample has hundreds of thousands of clones; 82% are singletons. Germline CDR1 is SQVTM and CDR2 is ANQGSEA. The CDR3 has 14 amino acids. With 6 bases clipped from V and 7 bases from J, the junction kept 11 bases outside the gene matches. The TCR sequence derives from a woman of 80 years or more with active or convalescent COVID-19. Input material: peripheral blood. V is TRBV29-1 and J is TRBJ1-4, with TRBD1 identical over 7 bases. The CDR3 loop is CSVKSRGSSEKLFF. The CDR3 region has the DNA TGCAGCGTAAAGTCCAGGGGGTCTTCTGAAAAACTGTTTTTT.